A single sample is the source of the 15 T cell receptor beta chains below, sequenced in a study of vaccination and CD4 T cells after COVID-19. These receptors' targets are unknown. Noted treatment: 10-day PBMC culture with coronavirus spike peptide pools or control peptides (ViraFEST assay). Sequencing of cultured CD4+ T cell DNA used the Oncomine TCR Beta short-read assay. TCRdb redid the calling of the PCR reads with MiXCR, one entry per CDR3 protein. The sample shows about 13,000 distinct CDR3 sequences, roughly 26% of them seen only once. The source was CD4+ T cells from blood, cultured in vitro, collected before SARS-CoV-2 vaccination. The source is a human donor who received a COVID-19 vaccine.

This clonotype was observed a few times. This sequence joins TRBV21-1 and TRBJ2-5; TRBD1 reflects the table's D call only, with no check against the DNA. TRBV21-1 is marked as a pseudogene. The CDR3 covers 14 residues. CDR3 residues: CASSSTTGMETQYF. As DNA, the CDR3 is TGTGCCAGCAGCTCCACGACAGGAATGGAGACCCAGTACTTC.

By frequency in the sample, this clonotype is medium-sized. The chain employs TRBV7-6 and TRBJ2-5; D is perhaps TRBD2 (6 bases). Germline loops: CDR1 SGHVS, CDR2 FNYEAQ. The CDR3 totals 15 residues. The V and J ends lost 5 bases and 4 bases respectively, with 17 bases between them. CDR3 residues: CASSPRPWGGETQYF. In DNA form, the CDR3 reads TGTGCCAGCAGCCCGCGCCCCTGGGGAGGAGAGACCCAGTACTTC.

The rearrangement uses TRBV7-8 and TRBJ2-3; 7 nucleotides line up with TRBD2. Germline trimming cut 2 bases from V and 0 bases from J; bases unmatched to any gene: 8. Germline V lookup: CDR1 SGHVS, CDR2 FQNEAQ. CDR3 length: 17 amino acids. This CDR3 reads CASSLLQRGSSTDTQYF. The CDR3 DNA reads as TGTGCCAGCAGCTTATTACAGCGGGGATCTAGCACAGATACGCAGTATTTT.

This clonotype occurred a few times. The chain uses TRBV12-3 or TRBV12-4 and TRBJ2-1; D remains unclear. CDR3 length: 14 amino acids. V gave up 7 bases and J gave up 0 bases, with 10 bases separating them. The CDR3 coding sequence is TGTGCCAGCACCGTACAGAGCTCCTACAATGAGCAGTTCTTC. Protein: CASTVQSSYNEQFF.

Judged by abundance, this clonotype is medium-sized. This chain links TRBV11-1 with TRBJ2-5, with 11 bases fitting TRBD2. This CDR3 contains 14 residues. Germline trimming cut 5 bases from V and 5 bases from J; bases unmatched to any gene: 4. Per the germline V gene, CDR1 is SGHAT and CDR2 is FQDESV (reference sequence). The CDR3 protein is CASSPRTSGETQYF. In DNA, the CDR3 is TGTGCCAGCAGCCCTCGGACTAGCGGGGAGACCCAGTACTTC.

This sequence joins TRBV20-1 and TRBJ2-1; 9 nucleotides align to TRBD2. The ends lost 3 bases at V and 10 bases at J; junction bases unmatched: 13. Germline V CDR1 and CDR2: DFQATT, SNEGSKA (reference sequence). The CDR3 totals 15 residues. DNA for the CDR3: TGCAGTGCTAGCAGGCGGGGGGGCATCAGTGCGGAGCAGTTCTTC. Residues: CSASRRGGISAEQFF.

This chain connects TRBV20-1 to TRBJ2-1; D unresolved. In germline, CDR1 is DFQATT, CDR2 SNEGSKA (reference sequence). The germline V and J ends were trimmed by 3 bases and 0 bases, with 15 bases remaining between them. The CDR3 loop spans 16 amino acids. CDR3 in DNA: TGCAGTGCTAGGGCTCTCAAAATATCCTCCTACAATGAGCAGTTCTTC. It codes for CSARALKISSYNEQFF.

V and J are TRBV6-1 and TRBJ2-1; tentative D call: TRBD2 (6 bases). The CDR3 is 15 residues long. V was clipped by 10 bases and J by 4 bases, with 20 bases between them. Germline assignment: CDR1 MNHNS and CDR2 SASEGT. In DNA form, the CDR3 reads TGTGCCACCAGGAGGGGTGTTTTCGGATACAATGAGCAGTTCTTC. It translates to CATRRGVFGYNEQFF.

The chain joins TRBV29-1 to TRBJ2-1; TRBD2 agrees at 11 bases. Germline assignment: CDR1 SQVTM and CDR2 ANQGSEA. The CDR3 runs 16 residues. V dropped 5 bases and J dropped 10; count of bases not matched to a gene: 16. Here the CDR3 reads CSVTNDLAGGRGEQFF. Here the CDR3 DNA reads TGCAGCGTTACCAATGATCTAGCGGGGGGAAGAGGGGAGCAGTTCTTC.

This chain connects TRBV10-3 to TRBJ2-5; 7 bases agree with TRBD1. CDR3 length: 14 residues. Germline CDR1 reads ENHRY; CDR2 reads SYGVKD. Trimming at V came to 2 bases and at J to 2 bases, leaving 2 bases not matched to a gene. The CDR3 loop is CAISEEDRQETQYF. In DNA form, the CDR3 reads TGTGCCATCAGTGAGGAGGACAGGCAAGAGACCCAGTACTTC.

The V call is TRBV18, the J call TRBJ1-5; weak D call: TRBD1 (5 bases). This CDR3 is built from 15 residues. CDR1 KGHSH and CDR2 LQKENI come from the germline V gene. The ends were cut back, 3 bases at V and 2 bases at J, with 11 bases in the middle. The CDR3 DNA reads TGTGCCAGCTCACCGGTTCAGGGCGGCAATCAGCCCCAGCATTTT. Protein sequence: CASSPVQGGNQPQHF.

This chain joins TRBV5-4 and TRBJ1-2; TRBD1 aligns across 8 bases. The germline V gene has CDR1 SGHNT and CDR2 YYREEE (reference sequence). The CDR3 contains 16 residues. Germline trimming cut 4 bases from V and 2 bases from J; bases unmatched to any gene: 10. The CDR3 sequence: CASSPAGTGENYGYTF. DNA for the CDR3: TGTGCCAGCAGCCCAGCAGGGACAGGAGAAAACTATGGCTACACCTTC. Supplemented by reference TRBV5-4 and TRBJ1-2, the full variable domain reads ETGVTQSPTHLIKTRGQQVTLRCSSQSGHNTVSWYQQALGQGPQFIFQYYREEENGRGNFPPRFSGLQFPNYSSELNVNALELDDSALYLCASSPAGTGENYGYTFGSGTRLTVV.

On this clonotype itself: An end of the junction does not agree with germline; a read error may underlie this. The V gene is TRBV7-9, the J gene TRBJ2-7, with D tentatively TRBD1 (5 bases). CDR3 length equals 15 residues. Germline CDR1 reads SEHNR; CDR2 reads FQNEAQ (reference sequence). The DNA of the CDR3 is TGTGCCAGCAGTTATCTTCCGGTTGGGGCATACGGGCAGTACTTC. As protein: CASSYLPVGAYGQYF. Filled out from reference TRBV7-9 and TRBJ2-7, the complete variable domain reads DTGVSQNPRHKITKRGQNVTFRCDPISEHNRLYWYRQTLGQGPEFLTYFQNEAQLEKSRLLSDRFSAERPKGSFSTLEIQRTEQGDSAMYLCASSYLPVGAYGQYFGPGTRLTVT.

This chain joins TRBV20-1 and TRBJ2-5; a possible D gene is TRBD2 (5 bases). The CDR3 consists of 12 residues. Germline V gene lookup returns CDR1 DFQATT and CDR2 SNEGSKA (reference sequence). Trimming took 5 bases from V and 9 from J, leaving 16 bases between them. The CDR3 nucleotides are TGCAGTGCTGCGACTAATGAGGTGGCCCAGTACTTC. This codes for CSAATNEVAQYF.

The V gene is TRBV2, the J gene TRBJ1-2; the D is unclear. The CDR3 sequence is 14 residues long. From germline, CDR1 is SNHLY and CDR2 FYNNEI. V gave up 3 bases and J gave up 4 bases, with 12 bases separating them. DNA of the CDR3: TGTGCCAGCAGTGATGGGAGGCTCCGCTATGGCTACACCTTC. Protein product: CASSDGRLRYGYTF.